The 8 T cell receptor beta chains in this list originate from one sample, sequenced in a study of blood T cell repertoires in COVID-19. Sequencing used immunoSEQ multiplex PCR; TCRdb keeps in-frame clones, though not all of them. This sample has approximately 250,000 clones, with 75% to 90% found just once. The sequencing input was PBMCs or T cells enriched from blood (not recorded which). These receptors all come from a woman aged 25 to 39 with acute COVID-19.

V usage is TRBV27 and J usage is TRBJ1-2, with TRBD1 identical over 8 bases. Germline values: CDR1 MNHEY, CDR2 SMNVEV (reference sequence). The CDR3 runs to 13 residues. V was pared by 6 bases and J by 8 bases, with 8 bases of the junction left unmatched. The CDR3 DNA is TGTGCCAGCAGACCCAGGACAGGGCGCGGCTACACCTTC. Amino acids: CASRPRTGRGYTF.

The rearrangement uses TRBV25-1 and TRBJ2-3; 7 bases agree with TRBD1. V lost 7 bases and J lost 0; bases outside the gene matches: 10. Germline assignment: CDR1 MGHDK and CDR2 SYGVNS. The CDR3 totals 16 residues. CDR3 nucleotides: TGTGCCAGCACCGACCGGACAGGCCACAGCACAGATACGCAGTATTTT. Translation gives CASTDRTGHSTDTQYF.

This clone was seen a single time. The chain uses TRBV2 and TRBJ2-7; 8 bases are a match to TRBD1. CDR1 and CDR2 from the germline V gene are SNHLY and FYNNEI. The CDR3 is 14 amino acids. With 4 bases clipped from V and 3 bases from J, the junction kept 5 bases outside the gene matches. CDR3 nucleotide sequence: TGTGCCAGCAGTGGAGCCGGGACAGGCTACGAGCAGTACTTC. Translation: CASSGAGTGYEQYF.

This clone was counted once. The chain recombines TRBV7-2 with TRBJ2-7, with a tentative D call TRBD2 (7 bases). The CDR3 is made up of 15 amino acids. CDR1 is SGHTA and CDR2 is FQGNSA in the germline V gene. Trimming pared 1 base from V and 5 bases from J, leaving 15 bases between. CDR3 amino acids: CASSLDGGAGDEQYF. The CDR3, as DNA: TGTGCCAGCAGCTTAGATGGGGGCGCGGGGGACGAGCAGTACTTC.

The J gene is TRBJ1-4, the V gene TRBV19; D not certain. Germline V CDR1 and CDR2: LNHDA, SQIVND (reference sequence). This CDR3 is built from 16 residues. Trimming removed 4 bases at V and 3 bases at J, with 15 bases between. The CDR3 DNA reads TGTGCCAGTAGTACCCTCCATACTGAGTCTAATGAAAAACTGTTTTTT. This encodes CASSTLHTESNEKLFF.

The rearrangement joins TRBV18 to TRBJ2-5; D might be TRBD2 (6 bases). CDR3 length: 17 residues. The V end lost 3 bases, the J end lost 3 bases, and 20 bases lay between the germline ends. CDR1 is KGHSH, CDR2 LQKENI, per germline. The DNA for the CDR3 is TGTGCCAGCTCACCCATACAGTCGGACTACTCAAAAGAGACCCAGTACTTC. Its translation: CASSPIQSDYSKETQYF.

This rearrangement joins TRBV7-8 to TRBJ1-3, with 7 bases that match TRBD1. CDR3 length: 16 residues. V lost 1 base, J lost 0 bases, and 3 bases stayed unmatched. Germline V lookup: CDR1 SGHVS, CDR2 FQNEAQ. The chain's CDR3 is CASSLGDRDSGNTIYF. The CDR3, as DNA: TGTGCCAGCAGCTTAGGTGACAGGGACTCTGGAAACACCATATATTTT.

The CDR3 DNA is TGTGCCAGCAGTAAACGACTAGCGGGAGACGTCTACAATGAGCAGTTCTTC. Protein product: CASSKRLAGDVYNEQFF. V and J are TRBV6-2 or TRBV6-3 and TRBJ2-1, with 12 bases that match TRBD2. Germline values: CDR1 MNHEY, CDR2 SVGEGT. This CDR3 is built from 17 residues. V dropped 5 bases and J dropped 3; count of bases not matched to a gene: 8.